These 29 T cell receptor beta chains were sequenced from one sample in a study of metastatic and nonmetastatic thyroid tumors. TCRdb reassembled clones from the PCR reads with MiXCR. The data contain tens of thousands of clones, 20% to 25% of them singletons. Prior to thyroid surgery, none of the patients had received any treatment. Sequencing was done on a sample of adjacent normal tissue. The source of these receptors is a female donor with papillary thyroid cancer or a benign thyroid nodule (not recorded which). Some clones in this sample may be carry-over from other donors' samples.

This clone was recorded once. This CDR3 fails to terminate in the conserved phenylalanine or tryptophan, so it likely reflects a read error. The genes are TRBV19 and TRBJ2-2; D not resolved. Per the germline V gene, CDR1 is LNHDA and CDR2 is SQIVND (reference sequence). The V gene lost 5 bases and the J gene lost 0 bases, with 7 bases spanning the gap. The CDR3 length is 14 residues. The CDR3 here is CASSPLTNTGELFI. The CDR3 nucleotides read TGTGCCAGTAGTCCCCTAACGAACACCGGGGAGCTGTTTATT.

This clone has just a few counts. This rearrangement joins TRBV6-1 to TRBJ1-5; D may be TRBD1 (6 bases). The CDR3 contains 13 residues. V was cut by 6 bases and J by 8 bases, with 14 bases left in between. Looked up from germline, CDR1 is MNHNS and CDR2 is SASEGT. For the CDR3, the DNA is TGTGCCAGCAGAATAGACAGGAGTAAGCCCCAGCATTTT. Amino acid sequence: CASRIDRSKPQHF.

This clone is termed medium-sized. The chain recombines TRBV6-1 with TRBJ1-4; no clear D gene. V dropped 7 bases and J dropped 0 bases, with 12 bases sitting between them. Germline lookup yields CDR1 MNHNS and CDR2 SASEGT. The CDR3 spans 15 residues. CDR3 bases: TGTGCCAGCAAGGGCAGCCATGCAACTAATGAAAAACTGTTTTTT. Amino acid sequence: CASKGSHATNEKLFF.

In this sample, this clone is medium-sized. The J gene is TRBJ2-3, the V gene TRBV6-2 or TRBV6-3; 15 bases match TRBD2. This CDR3 contains 17 residues. The junction had 2 bases not matched to a gene; V was cut back by 0 bases and J by 4 bases. The germline CDR1 and CDR2 sequences are MNHEY and SVGEGT. The CDR3 region has the DNA TGTGCCAGCAGTTACTCTTGGACTAGCGGGAGGGCAGATACGCAGTATTTT. Its translation is CASSYSWTSGRADTQYF.

This clone was detected a few times. One base away lies a much larger clone, so this may be a sequencing read error. The rearrangement uses TRBV3-1 and TRBJ2-3; perhaps TRBD2 as D (5 bases). Germline assignment: CDR1 LGHDT and CDR2 YNNKEL (reference sequence). V was clipped by 7 bases and J by 5 bases, with 19 bases between them. This CDR3 comprises 15 residues. This chain's CDR3 is CASIPLLSGVDTQYF. Here the CDR3 DNA reads TGTGCCAGCATCCCACTCCTGTCCGGGGTAGATACGCAGTATTTT.

The rearrangement uses TRBV28 and TRBJ1-2; no clear D. This CDR3 is built from 13 residues. The V gene lost 2 bases and the J gene lost 7 bases, with 11 bases spanning the gap. Germline V gene lookup returns CDR1 MDHEN and CDR2 SYDVKM. CDR3 coding DNA: TGTGCCAGCAGTTTAGGTGAATTCTGTGGCTACACCTTC. Its protein is CASSLGEFCGYTF.

At least ten counts were recorded for this clone. A much more abundant neighbour one base away suggests this may be a read error. Other DNA sequences of this sample code for an identical CDR3. The rearrangement links TRBV28 to TRBJ1-2; TRBD1 aligns across 11 bases. Germline V gene lookup returns CDR1 MDHEN and CDR2 SYDVKM. The CDR3 loop spans 17 amino acids. This chain's CDR3 is CASSPMDRGLFNYGYTF. CDR3 coding DNA: TGTGCCAGCAGTCCAATGGACAGGGGGCTATTTAACTATGGTTACACCTTC.

This clone was seen a handful of times. This may stem from a read error, because a much larger clone lies one nucleotide away. Other nucleotide sequences from this sample produce the same CDR3. The chain combines TRBV4-2 with TRBJ1-2, with D hard to call. This CDR3 spans 14 amino acids. V was trimmed by 2 bases and J by 8 bases, leaving 15 bases between them. Germline CDR1 LGHNA, CDR2 YNFKEQ. CDR3 in amino acids: CASSQSDPRGGYTF. CDR3 bases: TGTGCCAGCAGCCAATCTGACCCGCGAGGGGGCTACACCTTC.

The J gene is TRBJ2-7, the V gene TRBV6-2 or TRBV6-3; 9 bases are shared with TRBD1. The trim removed 7 bases at V and 4 bases at J, leaving 11 bases unmatched. Germline V CDR1 and CDR2: MNHEY, SVGEGT. CDR3 size: 15 residues. DNA for the CDR3: TGTGCCAGCAAGCCCATGGGGACAGGGTCTTACGAGCAGTACTTC. Amino acid sequence: CASKPMGTGSYEQYF.

This clone was observed once. The V gene is TRBV20-1, the J gene TRBJ2-1, with D tentatively TRBD1 (5 bases). The CDR3 is 11 amino acids. Trimming shortened V by 4 bases and J by 5 bases, and 6 bases separated the two germline ends. Per germline, CDR1 DFQATT and CDR2 SNEGSKA (reference sequence). CDR3 loop: CSATGHNEQFF. In nucleotides, the CDR3 is TGCAGTGCTACAGGGCACAATGAGCAGTTCTTC.

This clone has a handful of counts. A much larger clone differs by one base, so this may be a read error. The chain has TRBV29-1 and TRBJ2-1; TRBD1 or TRBD2 may be the D gene (6 bases each). Germline V gene sequence: CDR1 SQVTM, CDR2 ANQGSEA. The CDR3 covers 15 residues. Trimming cost V 4 bases and J 6 bases, with 19 bases left between them. Here the CDR3 DNA reads TGCAGCGTTGGCGGGGACATGATGATTTTCAATGAGCAGTTCTTC. Translating it yields CSVGGDMMIFNEQFF.

This clone was detected ten times or more. Different DNA sequences within this sample yield the same CDR3. The V and J genes are TRBV11-2 and TRBJ2-1, with 13 bases matching TRBD2. The CDR3 is made up of 20 amino acids. Unmatched junction bases numbered 22, after V lost 5 bases and J lost 9 bases. Germline V gene lookup returns CDR1 SGHAT and CDR2 FQNNGV. This chain's CDR3 is CASSPRTGSRGLAGNREQFF. The CDR3 DNA sequence: TGTGCCAGCAGCCCCCGGACAGGGAGTAGGGGACTAGCGGGAAACCGTGAGCAGTTCTTC.

This clone rates as medium-sized (0.01 to 0.1%). Other DNA sequences in this specimen translate into the identical CDR3. J is TRBJ2-7 and V is TRBV28, with 8 bases aligning to TRBD1. In germline, CDR1 is MDHEN, CDR2 SYDVKM. This CDR3 comprises 14 residues. V shed 4 bases, J shed 2 bases, and the junction held 4 bases outside the gene matches. CDR3 amino acids: CASSSTGGTYEQYF. CDR3 in DNA: TGTGCCAGCAGTTCTACAGGGGGGACCTACGAGCAGTACTTC. The full variable domain, completed using reference TRBV28 and TRBJ2-7, is DVKVTQSSRYLVKRTGEKVFLECVQDMDHENMFWYRQDPGLGLRLIYFSYDVKMKEKGDIPEGYSVSREKKERFSLILESASTNQTSMYLCASSSTGGTYEQYFGPGTRLTVT.

Many counts were recorded for this clone. This rearrangement joins TRBV20-1 to TRBJ2-7; D call uncertain. The CDR3 length is 16 residues. Germline V gives CDR1 DFQATT, CDR2 SNEGSKA (reference sequence). V lost 0 bases, J lost 2 bases, and 17 bases lay in between. The chain's CDR3 is CSARDPGRQATYEQYF. The CDR3 DNA follows: TGCAGTGCTAGAGATCCGGGCAGACAAGCCACCTACGAGCAGTACTTC.

About this clone: One end of the junction varies from germline; a read error may be responsible. This chain uses TRBV6-1 with TRBJ1-1; D is unclear. The CDR3 sequence is 15 residues long. CDR1 and CDR2 from the germline V gene are MNHNS and SASEGT. The DNA for the CDR3 is TGTGCCAGCAGTACCCCAGCGGCGGGGAACAATGAAGCATTCTTT. Protein: CASSTPAAGNNEAFF.

The chain joins TRBV27 to TRBJ2-1; D gene ambiguous. The CDR3 extends over 12 amino acids. Trimming took off 3 bases at V and 9 bases at J, with 9 bases between the two ends. CDR1 MNHEY and CDR2 SMNVEV come from the germline V gene (reference sequence). The CDR3 nucleotides are TGTGCCAGCAGTTTTTTAGGTACTGAGCAGTTCTTC. As protein: CASSFLGTEQFF.

The chain employs TRBV12-3 or TRBV12-4 and TRBJ2-7, with TRBD2 as a possible D gene (7 bases). The germline V and J ends were trimmed by 3 bases and 7 bases, with 19 bases remaining between them. The CDR3 length is 15 residues. CDR3 amino acids: CASSFRGGGAEEQYF. DNA for the CDR3: TGTGCCAGCAGTTTCAGGGGCGGGGGTGCGGAGGAGCAGTACTTC.

The genes are TRBV5-6 and TRBJ1-1; D not certain. This CDR3 comprises 13 residues. CDR1 and CDR2 from the germline V gene are SGHDT and YYEEEE. The V gene lost 4 bases and the J gene lost 8 bases, with 15 bases spanning the gap. CDR3 sequence: CASSPPLGREAFF. CDR3 DNA: TGTGCCAGCAGCCCCCCCTTGGGAAGAGAAGCTTTCTTT. Combining the CDR3 with reference TRBV5-6 and TRBJ1-1 gives the whole variable domain DAGVTQSPTHLIKTRGQQVTLRCSPKSGHDTVSWYQQALGQGPQFIFQYYEEEERQRGNFPDRFSGHQFPNYSSELNVNALLLGDSALYLCASSPPLGREAFFGQGTRLTVV.

Of note for this clone: Germline is not matched at one junction end, which may reflect a read error. The sample contains more than one DNA sequence encoding this CDR3. This sequence joins TRBV7-8 and TRBJ2-5; perhaps D is TRBD1 or TRBD2 (5 bases each). The CDR3 is 15 amino acids. Germline lookup yields CDR1 SGHVS and CDR2 FQNEAQ. In nucleotides, the CDR3 is TGTGCCAGCAGCTTACCCAGGGACCCTGAGGAGACACAGTACTTC. It codes for CASSLPRDPEETQYF.

This clone was picked up a small number of times. Given a much more abundant clone one base away, this may be a read error. CDR3 DNA: TGTGCCAGTAGTGACCTGGGGAGCAATCAGCCCCAGCATTTT. Its translation is CASSDLGSNQPQHF. The chain combines TRBV19 with TRBJ1-5; D ambiguous. Germline CDR1 is LNHDA and CDR2 is SQIVND (reference sequence). Trimming stripped 5 bases from V and 1 base from J, with 9 bases between. The CDR3 sequence is 14 residues long.

This clone qualifies as medium-sized. The rearrangement joins TRBV6-6 to TRBJ1-1; the D is unclear. The CDR3 runs to 14 residues. Trimming shortened V by 0 bases and J by 3 bases, and 8 bases separated the two germline ends. CDR1 MNHNY and CDR2 SVGAGI come from the germline V gene (reference sequence). The CDR3, as DNA: TGTGCCAGCAGTTACTCGAGACCCTACACTGAAGCTTTCTTT. This translates into CASSYSRPYTEAFF.

As regards this clone: At one of its ends the junction is not consistent with the germline gene, which may arise from a read error. This chain uses TRBV12-3 or TRBV12-4 with TRBJ2-3; D not certain. CDR3 length equals 19 residues. CDR3 bases: TGTGCCAGCAGTTCCCCAAACTTTAACAGTGAATGGAGCACAGATACGCGGTATTTT. Translating gives CASSSPNFNSEWSTDTRYF.

This clone was recorded many times. J is TRBJ1-4 and V is TRBV29-1; 8 bases agree with TRBD1. Germline V CDR1 and CDR2: SQVTM, ANQGSEA. The V gene end was trimmed by 7 bases and the J gene end by 5 bases; junction bases not matched to a gene: 6. This CDR3 comprises 13 residues. The CDR3 is CSARQGQNEKLFF. The CDR3 DNA sequence: TGCAGCGCCCGACAGGGGCAAAATGAAAAACTGTTTTTT.

Many counts were recorded for this clone. The chain couples TRBV5-1 to TRBJ1-5; the D is unclear. CDR3 length: 15 amino acids. Germline CDR1 reads SGHRS; CDR2 reads YFSETQ. Trimming cost V 0 bases and J 1 base, with 8 bases left between them. DNA of the CDR3: TGCGCCAGCAGCTTGGAGGGCTTAAGCAATCAGCCCCAGCATTTT. Translated, it gives CASSLEGLSNQPQHF.

The V and J genes are TRBV11-2 and TRBJ2-7, with D hard to call. The CDR3 is made up of 16 amino acids. The V end lost 3 bases, the J end lost 5 bases, and 20 bases lay between the germline ends. Germline V CDR1 and CDR2: SGHAT, FQNNGV. The CDR3 DNA sequence: TGTGCCAGCAGCTTGAGTTGCCTACCGGCCACCCACGAGCAGTACTTC. Its translation is CASSLSCLPATHEQYF.

In regard to this clone: At one of its ends the junction is not consistent with the germline gene, which may arise from a read error. This chain joins TRBV18 and TRBJ1-1, with TRBD1 as a possible D gene (6 bases). CDR3 length equals 13 residues. CDR1 and CDR2 from the germline V gene are KGHSH and LQKENI. The CDR3: CASSPGHNTEAFF. The CDR3 region has the DNA TGTGCCAGCTCACCGGGACATAACACTGAGGCTTTCTTT.

In its sample, this clone was seen many times. The gene calls are TRBV4-1 and TRBJ2-1; unclear D gene. The CDR3 is 12 residues long. The V end was cut by 1 base, the J end by 6 bases, with 4 bases between. Germline CDR1 reads MGHRA; CDR2 reads YSYEKL. The CDR3 DNA sequence: TGCGCCAGCAGCCAAGGGGGCAATGAGCAGTTCTTC. Translating it yields CASSQGGNEQFF.

The chain is built from TRBV6-2 or TRBV6-3 and TRBJ1-1; D is undetermined. V lost 7 bases and J 8 bases, leaving 17 bases between the germline ends. The CDR3 totals 13 residues. Germline V gene lookup returns CDR1 MNHEY and CDR2 SVGEGT. The CDR3 region is CASIFRPGFEAFF. In nucleotides, the CDR3 is TGTGCCAGCATTTTTAGGCCGGGTTTCGAAGCTTTCTTT.

This clone is medium-sized in the sample. Different DNA sequences within this sample yield the same CDR3. The J gene is TRBJ2-7, the V gene TRBV6-1; D ambiguous. Germline CDR1 is MNHNS and CDR2 is SASEGT. V was clipped by 6 bases and J by 3 bases, with 6 bases between them. This CDR3 is built from 11 residues. CDR3 sequence (DNA): TGTGCCAGCAGGTACGACTACGAGCAGTACTTC. Protein sequence: CASRYDYEQYF.